This TCR beta chain was captured in a study of T cells in Graves' hyperthyroidism and ophthalmopathy (dated by TCRdb to the late 2010s). As for the study more broadly: Peripheral blood was collected at initial diagnosis, before any treatment. TCR Vbeta CDR3 sequencing of 130 to 150 peripheral blood samples (approximately 44 ophthalmopathy, over 70 hyperthyroidism and roughly 17 progressor patients) is reported in the paper. TCR V-J signatures able to tell the groups apart were searched for in a discovery cohort of approximately 95 patients, of whom over 40 had Graves' ophthalmopathy and some 60 had stable Graves' hyperthyroidism. In addition, the study compared T-cell repertoires in thyroid tissue and in blood from 6 or 7 Graves' hyperthyroidism patients. The 100 discovery patients were randomly split 7:3 into training and test sets. Prospective prediction of ophthalmopathy was tested in an independent validation cohort of 18 to 20 hyperthyroidism patients and 15 to 17 patients who later progressed to ophthalmopathy. After blood sampling, hyperthyroidism patients were treated with methimazole at a starting dose of 30 mg daily, and ophthalmopathy patients were treated with high-dose intravenous methylprednisolone. Summary of the overall study and its limitations: A 13 V-J signature model separated ophthalmopathy from stable hyperthyroidism, with just over 85% sensitivity and about 81% specificity in cross-validation and 80%/75% in testing. In validation, the model predicted progression to ophthalmopathy a median of about 6.8 months before onset, with about 71% sensitivity and roughly 73% specificity. Most expanded thyroid clonotypes (frequency above 0.001) were also detected in blood, suggesting blood repertoires may reflect thyroid immune responses. Sample size was not statistically predetermined, and blinding of investigators to group allocation was not performed.

From the cysteine up to the phenylalanine, the CDR3 has a length of 14 residues. Just CDR3 DNA is preserved here, 42 bases in frame from base 1. V trim: 1 base; J trim: 9 bases; unmatched bases: 3. This clonotype was counted a few times. No antigen is known for it. This may come from a read error, since a much larger clone is one base off. Ophthalmopathy patients had moderately to severely active disease, with a Clinical Activity Score of 3 or more, a NOSPECS grade of 4 or more, and a disease duration of less than 3 months. Any patient with an uncontrolled infection, another autoimmune disease, pregnancy or lactation was excluded. Diagnoses relied on clinical symptoms, serum thyroxine and TRAb, thyroid ultrasound and orbital computed tomography. PBMCs were separated from roughly 9.6 ml of fresh peripheral blood using Ficoll-Paque density gradient centrifugation. Trizol reagent was used to extract total RNA, and RNA quality was then checked on an Agilent 2100 Bioanalyzer.

TCR beta CDR3 regions were amplified from RNA transcripts. The TCR CDR3 was subjected to a first round of RT-PCR using the HTBI primer set and the Qiagen OneStep RT-PCR kit. A second multiplex PCR round built the libraries, followed by size selection and purification. The libraries were sequenced on an Illumina HiSeq2000 using paired-end 100 bp reads. Concerning the study's data processing: SOAPnuke was used to process the raw data, with reads discarded if the reads contained adapters or uncalled bases, had a mean Phred below 15, or lacked an exact constant-primer or identifier match. COPE v1.2.5 was used to merge high-quality paired reads, and clonotypes were defined as unique nucleotide sequences. Clonotypes were aligned to IMGT TRBV, TRBD and TRBJ reference segments using MiTCR v1.1. Only V-J combinations with frequency above 0.0001, covering 99% to 99.2% of repertoires, were analysed. The TCS score was defined as F50 (clonal expansion) divided by E x V (chaos), with BLOSUM62-based TCRdist calculated between CDR3 peptides within each V-J. Welch's t-statistics and random forest reduced approximately 520 V-J features to some 14, which were used in a naive Bayes classifier (R e1071). TCRdb reworked the public reads: Q25 trimming with fastp, MiXCR clone assembly, productive beta chains retained. Here each entry gathers all rows of one CDR3 protein and keeps the most common genes and DNA. Clone size and V and J calls follow TCRdb, not the original study. This sample has about 610,000 distinct CDR3 sequences in its table, and around 16% of those were observed once. The top ten clones comprise 2.5% to 4% of the sample.

Sequenced: blood. This receptor chain uses TRBV12-3 or TRBV12-4 and TRBJ2-1, with 10 junctional bases fitting TRBD2. This receptor was taken from a woman aged 40 to 55 with Graves' ophthalmopathy. The CDR3 loop reads CASSLVAGGGEQFF. The bases are TGTGCCAGCAGTTTAGTAGCGGGAGGTGGTGAGCAGTTCTTC.